This TCR beta chain was sequenced in a study of regulatory T cells in long-lasting Graves disease. Study-wide context: Antithyroid drug use was under 3 months in newly diagnosed Graves' patients.

This clonotype was recorded many times. Construction of TCR beta libraries relied on iRepertoire HTBI primers and on Arm-PCR targeting CDR3 regions. TCRdb recomputed calls from the multiplex PCR reads with MiXCR, one row per CDR3 protein. The sample shows a few hundred thousand distinct CDR3 sequences, 20% of them seen only once. Germline-derived CDR1 and CDR2 are SGHDN and FVKESK. This CDR3 comprises 14 residues. The V end lost 0 bases, the J end lost 6 bases, and 9 bases lay between the germline ends. Time point here: newly diagnosed GD, antithyroid drugs for less than 3 months. The TCR library was made from RNA that had been extracted from PBMCs in TRIzol. Diagnoses of Graves' disease were made by American Thyroid Association guidelines.

This chain connects TRBV14 to TRBJ2-1; D may be TRBD1 (6 bases). The receptor's source is a female donor with Graves disease. The sample was peripheral blood mononuclear cells (PBMCs), taken at new diagnosis, from a patient treated with antithyroid drugs. The CDR3 sequence is CASSQDGGRNEQFF. The CDR3 nucleotides read TGTGCCAGCAGCCAAGATGGGGGCCGCAATGAGCAGTTCTTC.